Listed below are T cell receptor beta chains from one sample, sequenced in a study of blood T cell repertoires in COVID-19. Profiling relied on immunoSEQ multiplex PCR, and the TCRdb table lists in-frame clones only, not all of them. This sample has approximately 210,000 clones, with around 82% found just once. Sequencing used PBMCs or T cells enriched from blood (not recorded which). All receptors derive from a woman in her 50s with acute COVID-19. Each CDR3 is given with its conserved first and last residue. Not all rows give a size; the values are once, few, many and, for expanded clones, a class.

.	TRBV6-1	CASSEWARGITEAFF
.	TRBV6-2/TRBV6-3	CASSSPHQKNTEAFF
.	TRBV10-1	CASGPGTGELFF
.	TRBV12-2	CASRLGPKKGAYGGYTF
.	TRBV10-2	CASSVADTQYF
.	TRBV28	CASTPRDRGANQPQHF
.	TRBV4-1	CASSQNGRANSPLHF
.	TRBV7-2	CASSPQQVGGGYTF
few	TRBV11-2	CASSLVVTPGGNIQYF
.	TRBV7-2	CASSSRRDRDGDIQYF
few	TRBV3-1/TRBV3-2	CASSQGDNQPQHF
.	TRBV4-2	CASSQTGSGGFQETQYF
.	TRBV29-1	CSVEASGGNYNEQFF
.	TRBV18	CASSPSETFYRVNTEAFF
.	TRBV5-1	CASSQGTNSGANVLTF
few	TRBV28	CASTQGGEKLFF
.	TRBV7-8	CASSFPQGALNTEAFF
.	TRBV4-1	CASSQGGSGGLTDTQYF
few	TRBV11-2	CASSFSGKLFF
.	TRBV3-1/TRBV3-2	CASSSAEGRGYTF
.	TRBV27	CASSPAMGGNEQFF
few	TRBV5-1	CASSLKPNPPYNSPLHF
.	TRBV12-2	CASRLSLALKDSVSGNTIYF